The clone carrying this TCR beta chain was recorded many times. Its target is not known. Germline V gene sequence: CDR1 SGHVS, CDR2 FNYEAQ. Losses at the gene ends were 5 bases for V and 0 bases for J; bases not matched to a gene: 7. The CDR3 spans 17 residues. This record belongs to a study of response to subunit inactivated influenza vaccine. Overall study results and limits: The authors offered the suggestion that each seasonal influenza vaccination recruits few new T cells.

TCRdb re-derived calls from the RT-PCR reads in MiXCR, one entry per CDR3 protein. Seen here are about 800,000 distinct CDR3 sequences, around 21% observed once, and the top ten hold roughly a tenth. The sample in question was PBMCs from blood, obtained more than 4 days after vaccination. The J gene is TRBJ1-5, the V gene TRBV7-6, with 10 bases lining up with TRBD1. The receptor comes from a man aged 45 to 65 who received an inactivated influenza vaccine. CDR3 sequence (DNA): TGTGCCAGCAGCCCTGGGACAGGGGTATATAGCAATCAGCCCCAGCATTTT. It is translated as CASSPGTGVYSNQPQHF.